The 19 T cell receptor beta chains reported below all come from one sample, sequenced in a study of lymphopenia after photon versus proton radiotherapy. Data came from immunoSEQ multiplex PCR; TCRdb stores just in-frame clones and leaves some out. The profile shows roughly 29,000 clones, around 90% of them singletons. Sequenced material: peripheral blood, taken from a patient treated with proton-based radiotherapy. These receptors were collected from a woman between 55 and 75 years old with cholangiocarcinoma. Some clones in this sample may be carry-over from other donors' samples.

This sequence joins TRBV7-8 and TRBJ1-1; 8 positions match TRBD1. Unmatched junction bases numbered 9, after V lost 5 bases and J lost 10 bases. CDR3 length: 13 amino acids. The germline gives CDR1 SGHVS, CDR2 FQNEAQ. The CDR3 region has the DNA TGTGCCAGCAGCCTAGTGCAGGGGGCAGGAGCTTTCTTT. Translation: CASSLVQGAGAFF.

The chain couples TRBV4-3 to TRBJ1-6; D is uncertain. Deletions cut 1 base from V and 3 bases from J, with 7 bases between. The CDR3 sequence is 15 residues long. Germline loops: CDR1 LGHNA, CDR2 YSLEER. This chain's CDR3 is CASSQGGNYNSPLHF. DNA of the CDR3: TGCGCCAGCAGCCAAGGAGGGAACTATAATTCACCCCTCCACTTT.

The chain carries TRBV21-1 and TRBJ2-1; the table assigns TRBD1, which was not confirmed against the DNA. TRBV21-1 is deemed a pseudogene. This CDR3 region has 20 residues. DNA for the CDR3: TGTGCCAGCAGCAAAGCGGTCCGTCAGGGGAAGGCTAGCCCAGACAATGAGCAGTTCTTC. It encodes CASSKAVRQGKASPDNEQFF.

The chain employs TRBV11-3 and TRBJ2-5; tentatively, D is TRBD1 (6 bases). Germline values: CDR1 SGHNT, CDR2 YENEEA. Trimming removed 1 base from V and 2 bases from J, with 14 bases in between. The CDR3 extends over 16 amino acids. This CDR3 reads CASSLGRGQIQETQYF. In nucleotides, the CDR3 is TGTGCCAGCAGCTTAGGCCGAGGACAGATACAAGAGACCCAGTACTTC.

The CDR3 DNA reads TGTGCCAGCAGTTACTTGGGGCCTTCCTACGAGCAGTACTTC. Amino acid sequence: CASSYLGPSYEQYF. The chain links TRBV6-6 to TRBJ2-7, with a tentative D call TRBD1 (5 bases). Germline CDR1 and CDR2: MNHNY and SVGAGI (reference sequence). V lost 1 base, J lost 1 base, and 8 bases lay in between. The CDR3 runs to 14 residues.

The chain carries TRBV10-2 and TRBJ1-5, with 7 bases matching TRBD1. This CDR3 has 15 amino acids. Germline V gene sequence: CDR1 WSHSY, CDR2 SAAADI. J gave up 1 base and V 4 bases, and 4 bases lay outside the gene matches. The CDR3 region has the DNA TGCGCCAGCAGTGGGAGGACAGGCAGCAATCAGCCCCAGCATTTT. Amino acids: CASSGRTGSNQPQHF.

The chain uses TRBV4-2 and TRBJ2-3; D possibly corresponds to TRBD1 (5 bases). V lost 0 bases and J 0 bases, leaving 10 bases between the germline ends. This CDR3 contains 16 residues. The germline V gene has CDR1 LGHNA and CDR2 YNFKEQ. CDR3 region: CASSQDQGTSTDTQYF. CDR3 sequence (DNA): TGTGCCAGCAGCCAAGATCAGGGCACTAGCACAGATACGCAGTATTTT.

V usage is TRBV30 and J usage is TRBJ2-7; TRBD1 is a possible D gene (6 bases). From germline, CDR1 is GTSNPN and CDR2 SVGIG (reference sequence). V dropped 4 bases and J dropped 5 bases, with 15 bases sitting between them. This CDR3 has 13 amino acids. The CDR3 DNA is TGTGCCTGGAACGAGGGGACAACCAACGAGCAGTACTTC. This translates into CAWNEGTTNEQYF.

This rearrangement joins TRBV13 to TRBJ1-1, with D maybe TRBD1 (5 bases). This CDR3 is built from 11 residues. Trimming removed 4 bases from V and 7 bases from J, with 7 bases in between. CDR1 is PRHDT and CDR2 is FYEKMQ in the germline V gene (reference sequence). CDR3 DNA: TGTGCCAGCAGCTGGGGGGGTGAAGCTTTCTTT. Its translation: CASSWGGEAFF.

V usage is TRBV27 and J usage is TRBJ1-2; D remains ambiguous. Trimming cost V 6 bases and J 4 bases, with 21 bases left between them. The length of the CDR3 is 16 residues. CDR1 and CDR2 from the germline V gene are MNHEY and SMNVEV (reference sequence). The CDR3, as DNA: TGTGCCAGCAGCCTAAAGGGCCAGCCTTACCTCTATGGCTACACCTTC. It is translated as CASSLKGQPYLYGYTF.

The chain carries TRBV9 and TRBJ2-3; D might be TRBD2 (6 bases). Trimming left V 0 bases short and J 4 bases short, with 9 bases between. CDR1 and CDR2 from the germline V gene are SGDLS and YYNGEE. CDR3 size: 14 residues. CDR3 bases: TGTGCCAGCAGCGTAGTTGGGGAGGCAGATACGCAGTATTTT. Amino acids: CASSVVGEADTQYF.

This sequence joins TRBV18 and TRBJ2-2; D perhaps matches TRBD1 (5 bases). CDR1 and CDR2 (germline): KGHSH, LQKENI. Trimming removed 2 bases at V and 5 bases at J, with 12 bases between. The CDR3 sequence is 15 residues long. CDR3: CASSPGQGRTGELFF. As DNA, the CDR3 is TGTGCCAGCTCACCAGGCCAGGGTAGGACCGGGGAGCTGTTTTTT.

This CDR3 reads CASSATVAGARNEQFF. CDR3 sequence (DNA): TGTGCCAGCAGCGCAACTGTTGCGGGAGCCCGCAATGAGCAGTTCTTC. V usage is TRBV7-8 and J usage is TRBJ2-1; 7 bases are a match to TRBD2. The CDR3 has 16 amino acids. The germline CDR1 and CDR2 sequences are SGHVS and FQNEAQ. Trimming cost V 5 bases and J 6 bases; bases outside gene matches: 13.

In its sample, this clone was seen once. The rearrangement joins TRBV19 to TRBJ1-3, with 7 bases fitting TRBD1. This CDR3 is 16 amino acids long. Trimming removed 5 bases from V and 3 bases from J; junction bases left unmatched: 10. CDR1 LNHDA and CDR2 SQIVND come from the germline V gene (reference sequence). This CDR3 is CASSFRDSPLGNTIYF. CDR3 nucleotide sequence: TGTGCCAGTAGTTTTCGGGACAGCCCGCTTGGAAACACCATATATTTT.

The V gene is TRBV7-9, the J gene TRBJ1-4, with D unclear. The CDR3 is made up of 12 amino acids. V lost 5 bases and J 7 bases, leaving 8 bases between the germline ends. Germline V lookup: CDR1 SEHNR, CDR2 FQNEAQ (reference sequence). In DNA, the CDR3 is TGTGCCAGCAGCGAGGTTTTTGAAAAACTGTTTTTT. This gives the protein CASSEVFEKLFF.

The chain joins TRBV28 to TRBJ2-3, with 9 positions matching TRBD2. Germline V gene sequence: CDR1 MDHEN, CDR2 SYDVKM. The length of the CDR3 is 15 residues. The J segment lost 6 bases and the V segment lost 4 bases, leaving 8 bases of the junction unmatched. CDR3 bases: TGTGCCAGCAGTTCGACAGCGGGAGGCGCCGATACGCAGTATTTT. Encoded protein: CASSSTAGGADTQYF.

The rearrangement uses TRBV19 and TRBJ2-7; 7 bases are shared with TRBD1. The length of the CDR3 is 13 residues. Trimming removed 4 bases from V and 7 bases from J; junction bases left unmatched: 7. Germline CDR1 is LNHDA and CDR2 is SQIVND (reference sequence). The CDR3 coding sequence is TGTGCCAGTAGTACTCCTACAGGGGTGGAGCAGTACTTC. It yields the protein CASSTPTGVEQYF.

The chain joins TRBV30 to TRBJ1-6; D is unresolved. The CDR3 loop spans 13 amino acids. V shed 0 bases and J shed 7 bases, with 7 bases lying between them. The germline V gene has CDR1 GTSNPN and CDR2 SVGIG (reference sequence). DNA of the CDR3: TGTGCCTGGAGTGTCGGGAGAAATTCACCCCTCCACTTT. Amino acid sequence: CAWSVGRNSPLHF. Based on the CDR3 plus reference TRBV30 and TRBJ1-6, the full variable domain is SQTIHQWPATLVQPVGSPLSLECTVEGTSNPNLYWYRQAAGRGLQLLFYSVGIGQISSEVPQNLSASRPQDRQFILSSKKLLLSDSGFYLCAWSVGRNSPLHFGNGTRLTVT.

The genes are TRBV29-1 and TRBJ2-4, with D possibly matching TRBD1 (5 bases). Trimming stripped 3 bases from V and 12 bases from J, with 12 bases between. CDR1 and CDR2 from the germline V gene are SQVTM and ANQGSEA. The length of the CDR3 is 11 residues. The CDR3 sequence is CSVEDAGSQYF. Here the CDR3 DNA reads TGCAGCGTTGAGGATGCAGGGTCTCAGTACTTC.